This is a list of T cell receptor beta chains from one sample in a study of cytomegalovirus exposure and HLA in healthy donors. TCRdb keeps only in-frame clones here, not all; method: immunoSEQ multiplex PCR. The table lists under 200,000 clones, over 60% of them singletons. The specimen sequenced was PBMCs. These receptors all stem from a female donor in good health and CMV-seronegative. CDR3s leave out the opening cysteine and the closing phenylalanine or tryptophan. Where a row states a size, it is once, few, many or the class of an expanded clone; other rows omit it.

clone size	V gene	J gene	CDR3 protein
-	TRBV13	TRBJ1-2	ASSFGEEGYT
-	TRBV6-7	TRBJ1-5	ASCLGGEIQPQH
-	TRBV7-3	TRBJ2-2	ASSEKGTGNRNTGELF
-	TRBV7-6	TRBJ2-5	ASSLWREPQETQY
few	TRBV7-2	TRBJ2-3	ASSQHSGRGDTQY
-	TRBV29-1	TRBJ2-7	SVGTPGGLSYEQY
-	TRBV9	TRBJ1-1	ASSVIVEAF
once	TRBV27	TRBJ1-1	ASTATGYRIAF
-	TRBV5-1	TRBJ2-2	ASSARTGVFNTGELF
-	TRBV5-6	TRBJ2-3	ASSRGGTQY
-	TRBV6-4	TRBJ2-3	AKPTDTQY
-	TRBV5-1	TRBJ1-6	ASSSGTTGDSPLH
-	TRBV18	TRBJ1-2	ASSPGHNYGYT
few	TRBV5-1	TRBJ2-6	ASSRGTGAFVSGANVLT
-	TRBV28	TRBJ2-7	ASSLPPPWLAGGAYEQY
few	TRBV5-4	TRBJ2-6	ASSLKGANGLT
-	TRBV27	TRBJ1-4	ASSFQGREKLF
-	TRBV10-3	TRBJ2-3	AISESLAGGLRGGTDTQY
few	TRBV6-4	TRBJ2-2	ASSDFLRLADTGELF
-	TRBV7-9	TRBJ2-7	ASSPSGGPYEQY
-	TRBV28	TRBJ2-6	ASRPTRGPYGANVLT
-	TRBV28	TRBJ1-2	ASSLRQGYGYT
-	TRBV6-6	TRBJ2-7	ASRQQGTLNEQY
-	TRBV7-3	TRBJ2-3	ASSLHRVEDTQY
-	TRBV15	TRBJ2-7	ATSRSGLAGGDEQY
few	TRBV28	TRBJ2-3	ASSLFAGHTDTQY
-	TRBV10-3	TRBJ2-1	AISGLPGDDEQF
-	TRBV7-3	TRBJ2-1	ASSLTPGGGRNEQF
-	TRBV9	TRBJ2-7	ASSPHGGQPWEQY
-	TRBV4-2	TRBJ2-6	ASSQLTGSTGANVLT
-	TRBV28	TRBJ2-2	ASTVFSNTGELF
-	TRBV18	TRBJ2-1	ASSPVAYNEQF
-	TRBV7-3	TRBJ1-1	ASSQGVNTEAF
-	TRBV5-1	TRBJ2-2	ATSKKTSEGTGELF
-	TRBV5-5	TRBJ1-2	ASSLNWAGGGGYGYT
-	TRBV6-4	TRBJ2-5	ASSGGPGETQY
-	TRBV6-5	TRBJ2-3	ASSTTGGALDTQY
-	TRBV7-3	TRBJ2-1	ASSPILSDEQF
few	TRBV12-2	TRBJ2-6	ASRLVWGPGANVLT
-	TRBV4-3	TRBJ2-7	ASSQDLGGGRDEQY
-	TRBV11-2	TRBJ1-6	ASRPTGASPLH
once	TRBV5-1	TRBJ2-3	ASKAGGTSTDTQY
-	TRBV7-3	TRBJ2-6	ASSLSTSGSGANVLT
-	TRBV6-5	TRBJ2-3	ASSRLARNTDTQY
few	TRBV5-4	TRBJ2-7	ASSSALAGSPHEQY
-	TRBV6-6	TRBJ1-4	ASRRDRATNEKLF
-	TRBV4-3	TRBJ2-3	ASSPRRGFTDTQY
once	TRBV10-3	TRBJ2-1	AIAQVYNEQF
-	TRBV5-1	TRBJ2-5	ASSSSGTGYKTQY
-	TRBV15	TRBJ2-5	ATSRDLATGEFQETQY
few	TRBV5-8	TRBJ2-3	ASSLGTGRTDTQY
-	TRBV5-1	TRBJ2-1	ASSFAGGGGYNEQF